The present TCR beta chain was sequenced within a study of graft-versus-host responses after intestinal transplantation. Across the whole study: Every recipient had anti-thymocyte globulin induction and three to four years of tacrolimus plus steroids.

With regard to this clone: Its antigen remains unknown.

Germline V gene data show CDR1 as SGDLS and CDR2 as YYNGEE. J was trimmed by 1 base and V by 3 bases; bases with no gene match: 13. The CDR3 loop spans 19 amino acids. Here immunoSEQ multiplex PCR was the method, and the copy in TCRdb shows in-frame clones only, minus some. Of about 23,000 clones listed, roughly nine tenths are singletons. Study-wide points: Declining HvG levels early post-transplant were linked to peak circulating GvH clone levels. Within the allografts of patients who had graft-donor T cell macrochimerism, graft-versus-host to host-versus-graft clonal ratios were high. Recipient marrow held GvH clones, some first seen in ileum or blood.

The receptor was derived from a human patient who received an intestinal transplant, so some T cells may come from the graft donor. This rearrangement joins TRBV9 to TRBJ2-2, with TRBD2 matching over 9 bases. The sample was PBMCs, taken approximately 38 days after intestinal transplant. The CDR3 bases are TGTGCCAGCAGCGGGGTCCACCGAGCGGGGGGTTGGAACACCGGGGAGCTGTTTTTT. Translation: CASSGVHRAGGWNTGELFF.